These T cell receptor beta chains were read from a single sample in a study of human T cells and chemical hapten exposure. One entry per CDR3 protein, called by TCRdb with MiXCR from the RACE reads. The table includes tens of thousands of distinct CDR3 sequences, 8.5% detected once. The sequences come from whole blood, collected in connection with sensitization to the hapten diphenylcyclopropenone (DPC). Every receptor here comes from a woman between 45 and 60 years old with alopecia areata. Some clones in this sample may be carry-over from other donors' samples. The CDR3 runs from the conserved cysteine through the conserved F or W. The D gene is left open where the match is weak. Clone sizes are given selectively: once, few, many, or a class where the clone is expanded.

NA	TRBJ1-1	many	TRBV3-1	CASSQVEGAYGEAFF	TGTGCCAGCAGCCAAGTAGAAGGGGCCTATGGTGAAGCTTTCTTT
NA	TRBJ2-3	many	TRBV28	CASSPNGDTQYF	TGTGCCAGCAGTCCAAACGGGGATACGCAGTATTTT
NA	TRBJ2-1	NA	TRBV5-1	CASSLARDYNEQFF	TGCGCCAGCAGCTTGGCCCGGGACTACAATGAGCAGTTCTTC
NA	TRBJ2-7	few	TRBV6-1	CASVRSRSSYEQYF	TGTGCCAGCGTCAGGTCCCGAAGCTCCTACGAGCAGTACTTC
NA	TRBJ2-3	NA	TRBV11-2	CASSLEAYGLGNTQYF	TGTGCCAGCAGCCTGGAGGCGTACGGTTTGGGAAATACGCAGTATTTT
NA	TRBJ2-2	few	TRBV12-3/TRBV12-4	CASSFKASDREGGELFF	TGTGCCAGCAGTTTTAAAGCCTCCGACAGGGAGGGCGGGGAGCTGTTTTTT
TRBD1	TRBJ2-3	NA	TRBV11-2	CASSSQGRTDTQYF	TGTGCCAGCAGCTCACAGGGGCGCACAGATACGCAGTATTTT
NA	TRBJ1-1	NA	TRBV7-9	CASSLLEGFDTEAFF	TGTGCCAGCAGCTTATTAGAAGGTTTCGACACTGAAGCTTTCTTT
NA	TRBJ1-1	NA	TRBV14	CASSQEEGRTEASF	TGTGCCAGCAGCCAAGAGGAGGGTAGGACTGAAGCTTCCTTT
NA	TRBJ1-5	NA	TRBV9	CASSVGVQPQHF	TGTGCCAGCAGCGTAGGAGTTCAGCCCCAGCATTTT
NA	TRBJ2-3	few	TRBV7-3	CASSLNGGGDTQYF	TGTGCCAGCAGCTTAAACGGGGGAGGAGATACGCAGTATTTT
NA	TRBJ1-2	few	TRBV6-5	CASSYSGVTDGYTF	TGTGCCAGCAGTTACTCCGGTGTGACGGATGGCTACACCTTC
NA	TRBJ2-7	NA	TRBV29-1	CSVAGAYEQYF	TGCAGCGTTGCGGGAGCCTACGAGCAGTACTTC
NA	TRBJ2-5	NA	TRBV3-1	CASSFLETQYF	TGTGCCAGCAGCTTCCTGGAGACCCAGTACTTC
NA	TRBJ2-5	many	TRBV5-1	CASSYQQETQYF	TGCGCCAGCAGCTACCAGCAAGAGACCCAGTACTTC
TRBD1	TRBJ2-1	few	TRBV5-1	CASSTTGTDYNEQFF	TGCGCCAGCAGCACTACCGGGACAGACTACAATGAGCAGTTCTTC
NA	TRBJ1-2	many	TRBV28	CASSRYLPESGLPGYTF	TGTGCCAGCAGTCGGTACCTGCCTGAGTCGGGGCTGCCCGGCTACACCTTC
NA	TRBJ1-3	many	TRBV3-1	CASSQGRGSGNTIYF	TGTGCCAGCAGCCAAGGAAGAGGCTCTGGAAACACCATATATTTT
TRBD1	TRBJ1-4	few	TRBV10-3	CAISHRGGDEKLFF	TGTGCCATCAGCCACAGGGGAGGGGATGAAAAACTGTTTTTT
TRBD2	TRBJ2-5	few	TRBV5-1	CASSLISGEETQYF	TGCGCCAGCAGCTTGATAAGCGGGGAAGAGACCCAGTACTTC
NA	TRBJ1-5	NA	TRBV28	CASSFGEYNQPQNF	TGTGCCAGCAGTTTCGGGGAGTACAATCAGCCCCAGAATTTT
NA	TRBJ1-5	few	TRBV6-2/TRBV6-3	CASSTGNTAQPQNF	TGTGCCAGCAGTACAGGGAATACCGCTCAGCCCCAGAATTTT
TRBD1	TRBJ2-7	few	TRBV5-6	CASRGQGIHEQYF	TGTGCCAGCAGAGGACAGGGGATACACGAGCAGTACTTC
TRBD1	TRBJ1-5	NA	TRBV24-1	CATSDAGTGNQPQHF	TGTGCCACCAGTGACGCCGGGACAGGAAATCAGCCCCAGCATTTT
TRBD2	TRBJ2-4	NA	TRBV6-1	CASSIRLAGPQNIQYF	TGTGCCAGCAGCATAAGGCTAGCGGGTCCCCAAAACATTCAGTACTTC
TRBD2	TRBJ2-7	few	TRBV12-3/TRBV12-4	CASSPLGGGYEQYF	TGTGCCAGCAGTCCCCTTGGCGGGGGCTACGAGCAGTACTTC
NA	TRBJ2-3	NA	TRBV10-3	CAIRGNVTDTQYF	TGTGCCATCAGGGGGAACGTAACAGATACGCAGTATTTT
NA	TRBJ1-2	NA	TRBV12-3/TRBV12-4	CATDDGGNYGYTF	TGTGCCACCGATGACGGGGGTAACTATGGCTACACCTTC
NA	TRBJ2-3	few	TRBV20-1	CSARANLRDKGFDTQYF	TGCAGTGCTAGAGCAAATCTACGGGACAAGGGCTTCGATACGCAGTATTTT
TRBD1	TRBJ1-5	NA	TRBV29-1	CSVTQGAAQPQHF	TGCAGCGTTACACAGGGGGCTGCGCAGCCCCAGCATTTT
TRBD1	TRBJ2-7	NA	TRBV4-3	CASSQGGQGAREQYF	TGCGCCAGCAGCCAAGGGGGACAGGGGGCGCGGGAGCAGTACTTC
TRBD1	TRBJ1-2	many	TRBV6-5	CASRQTGGYGYTF	TGTGCCAGCAGGCAAACAGGGGGATATGGCTACACCTTC
NA	TRBJ2-3	many	TRBV19	CASRLDADTQYF	TGTGCCAGTCGACTAGACGCAGATACGCAGTATTTT
NA	TRBJ1-5	once	TRBV30	CTWSVRLGFSNQPQHF	TGTACCTGGAGTGTACGATTGGGCTTTAGCAATCAGCCCCAGCATTTT
TRBD1	TRBJ1-1	many	TRBV10-3	CAISPGGREAFF	TGTGCCATCAGTCCAGGGGGAAGGGAAGCTTTCTTT
TRBD1	TRBJ1-4	NA	TRBV2	CASGRGPINEKLFF	TGTGCCAGCGGCAGGGGGCCGATTAATGAAAAACTGTTTTTT